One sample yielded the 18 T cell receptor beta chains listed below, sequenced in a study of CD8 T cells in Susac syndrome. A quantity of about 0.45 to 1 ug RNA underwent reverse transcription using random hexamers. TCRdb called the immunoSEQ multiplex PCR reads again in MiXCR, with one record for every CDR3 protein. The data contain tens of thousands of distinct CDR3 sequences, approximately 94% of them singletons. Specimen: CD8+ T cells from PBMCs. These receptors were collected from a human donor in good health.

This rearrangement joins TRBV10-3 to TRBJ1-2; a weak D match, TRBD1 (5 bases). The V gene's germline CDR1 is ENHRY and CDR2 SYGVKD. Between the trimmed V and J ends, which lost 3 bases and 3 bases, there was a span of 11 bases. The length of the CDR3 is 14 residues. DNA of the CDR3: TGTGCCATCAGTGATCCCGACAGAGACTATGGCTACACCTTC. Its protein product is CAISDPDRDYGYTF.

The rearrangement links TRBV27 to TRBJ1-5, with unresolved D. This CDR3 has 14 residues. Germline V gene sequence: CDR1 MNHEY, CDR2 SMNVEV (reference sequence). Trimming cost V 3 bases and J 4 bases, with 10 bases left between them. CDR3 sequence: CASSFPGSNQPQHF. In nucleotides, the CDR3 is TGTGCCAGCAGTTTCCCCGGCTCAAATCAGCCCCAGCATTTT.

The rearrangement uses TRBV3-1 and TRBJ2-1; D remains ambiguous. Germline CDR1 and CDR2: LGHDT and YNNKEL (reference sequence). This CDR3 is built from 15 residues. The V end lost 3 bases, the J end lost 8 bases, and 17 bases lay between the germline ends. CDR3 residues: CASSHRERWMHEQFF. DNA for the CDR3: TGTGCCAGCAGCCACAGAGAGAGGTGGATGCATGAGCAGTTCTTC.

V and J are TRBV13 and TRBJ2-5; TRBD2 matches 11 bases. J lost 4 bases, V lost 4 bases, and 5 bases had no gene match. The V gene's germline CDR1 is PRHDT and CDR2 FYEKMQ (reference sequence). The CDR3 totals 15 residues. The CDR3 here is CASSSGGLAGETQYF. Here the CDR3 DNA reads TGTGCCAGCAGCTCAGGAGGACTAGCGGGAGAGACCCAGTACTTC.

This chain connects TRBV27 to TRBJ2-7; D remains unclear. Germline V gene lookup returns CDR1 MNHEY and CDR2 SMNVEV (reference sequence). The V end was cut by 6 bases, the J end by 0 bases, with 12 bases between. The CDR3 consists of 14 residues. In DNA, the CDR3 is TGTGCCAGCAGAAACAGTGGAAGCTCCTACGAGCAGTACTTC. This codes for CASRNSGSSYEQYF.

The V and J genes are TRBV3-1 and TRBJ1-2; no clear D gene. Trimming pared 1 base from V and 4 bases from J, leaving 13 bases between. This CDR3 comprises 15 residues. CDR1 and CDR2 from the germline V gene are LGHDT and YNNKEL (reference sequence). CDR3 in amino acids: CASSQGFPSSYGYTF. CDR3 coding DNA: TGTGCCAGCAGCCAAGGGTTCCCGAGTAGCTATGGCTACACCTTC.

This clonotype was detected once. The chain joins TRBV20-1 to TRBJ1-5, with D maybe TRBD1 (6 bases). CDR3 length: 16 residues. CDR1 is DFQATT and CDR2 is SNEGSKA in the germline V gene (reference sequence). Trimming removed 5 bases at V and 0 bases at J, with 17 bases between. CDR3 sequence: CSARTRGAVSNQPQHF. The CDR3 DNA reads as TGCAGTGCTCGGACCAGGGGAGCCGTTAGCAATCAGCCCCAGCATTTT.

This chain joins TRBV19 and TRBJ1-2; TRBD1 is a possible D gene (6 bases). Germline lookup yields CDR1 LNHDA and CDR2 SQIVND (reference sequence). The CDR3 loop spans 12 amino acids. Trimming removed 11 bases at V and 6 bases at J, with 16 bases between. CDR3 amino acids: CALKGDSHGYTF. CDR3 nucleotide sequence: TGTGCCCTCAAGGGGGACTCCCATGGCTACACCTTC.

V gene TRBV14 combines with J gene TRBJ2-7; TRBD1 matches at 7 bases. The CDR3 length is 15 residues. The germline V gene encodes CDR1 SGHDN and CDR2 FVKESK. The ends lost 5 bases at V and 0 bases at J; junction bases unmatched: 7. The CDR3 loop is CASSREAGGSYEQYF. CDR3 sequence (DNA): TGTGCCAGCAGCAGAGAGGCAGGGGGCTCCTACGAGCAGTACTTC.

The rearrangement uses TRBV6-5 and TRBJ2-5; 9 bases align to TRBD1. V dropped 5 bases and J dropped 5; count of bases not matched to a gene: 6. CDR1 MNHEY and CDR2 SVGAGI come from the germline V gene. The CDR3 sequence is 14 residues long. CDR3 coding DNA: TGTGCCAGCAGTCAGGACAGGGGTGGGGAGACCCAGTACTTC. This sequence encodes CASSQDRGGETQYF.

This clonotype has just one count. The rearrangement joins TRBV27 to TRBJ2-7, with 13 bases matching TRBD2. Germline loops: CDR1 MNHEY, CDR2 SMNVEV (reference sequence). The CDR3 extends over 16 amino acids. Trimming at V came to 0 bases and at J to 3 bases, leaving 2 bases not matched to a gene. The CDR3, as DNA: TGTGCCAGCAGTTTATCGAGGACTAGCGGGAGCTACGAGCAGTACTTC. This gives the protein CASSLSRTSGSYEQYF.

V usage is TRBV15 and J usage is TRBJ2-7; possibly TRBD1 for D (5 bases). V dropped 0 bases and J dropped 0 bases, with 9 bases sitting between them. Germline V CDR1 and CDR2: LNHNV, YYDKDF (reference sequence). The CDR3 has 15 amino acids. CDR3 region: CATSRDDRRSYEQYF. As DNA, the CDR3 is TGTGCCACCAGCAGAGACGACAGACGCTCCTACGAGCAGTACTTC. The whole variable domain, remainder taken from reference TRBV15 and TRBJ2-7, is DAMVIQNPRYQVTQFGKPVTLSCSQTLNHNVMYWYQQKSSQAPKLLFHYYDKDFNNEADTPDNFQSRRPNTSFCFLDIRSPGLGDTAMYLCATSRDDRRSYEQYFGPGTRLTVT.

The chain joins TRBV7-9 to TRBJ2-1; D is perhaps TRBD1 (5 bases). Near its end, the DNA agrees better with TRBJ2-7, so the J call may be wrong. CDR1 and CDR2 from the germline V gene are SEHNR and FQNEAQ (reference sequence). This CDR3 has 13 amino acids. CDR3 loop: CASSLVDRYEQYF. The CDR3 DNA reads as TGTGCCAGCAGCTTAGTAGACAGATACGAGCAGTACTTC.

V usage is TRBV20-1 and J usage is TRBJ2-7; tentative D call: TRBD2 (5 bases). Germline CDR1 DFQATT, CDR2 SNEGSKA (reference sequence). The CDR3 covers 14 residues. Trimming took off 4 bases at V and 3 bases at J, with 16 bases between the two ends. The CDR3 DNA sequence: TGCAGTGCTACCCCCCGGGATGGATTCTACGAGCAGTACTTC. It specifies CSATPRDGFYEQYF.

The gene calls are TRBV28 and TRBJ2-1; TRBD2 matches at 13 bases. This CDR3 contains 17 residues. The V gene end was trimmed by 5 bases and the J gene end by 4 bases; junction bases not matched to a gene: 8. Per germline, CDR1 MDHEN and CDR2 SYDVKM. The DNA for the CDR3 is TGTGCCAGCAGTGCCCAGGGACTAGCGGGACCTTACAATGAGCAGTTCTTC. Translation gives CASSAQGLAGPYNEQFF.

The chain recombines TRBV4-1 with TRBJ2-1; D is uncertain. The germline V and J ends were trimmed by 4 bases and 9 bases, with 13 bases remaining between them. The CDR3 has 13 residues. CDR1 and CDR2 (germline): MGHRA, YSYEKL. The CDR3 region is CASSPALVVEQFF. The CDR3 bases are TGCGCCAGCAGCCCCGCCCTAGTAGTTGAGCAGTTCTTC.

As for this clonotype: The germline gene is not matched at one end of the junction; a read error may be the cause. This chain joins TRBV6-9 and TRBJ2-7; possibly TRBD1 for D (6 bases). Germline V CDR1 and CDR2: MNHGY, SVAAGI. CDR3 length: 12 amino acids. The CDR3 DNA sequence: TGTCCCAGGGGCGGCGGTTACTACGAGCAGTACTTC. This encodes CPRGGGYYEQYF.

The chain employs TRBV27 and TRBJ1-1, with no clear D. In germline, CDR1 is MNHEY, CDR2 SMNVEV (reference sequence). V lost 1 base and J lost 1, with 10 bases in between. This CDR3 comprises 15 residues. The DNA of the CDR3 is TGTGCCAGCAGTTTATTAGGTGAAGGGAACACTGAAGCTTTCTTT. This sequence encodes CASSLLGEGNTEAFF.